This TCR beta chain was captured in a study of cytomegalovirus exposure and HLA in healthy donors. Concerning this clone: The antigen is undetermined.

60 Vbeta and 13 Jbeta primers were used in PCR. Some clones are missing from TCRdb's copy, which holds only in-frame ones; the method was immunoSEQ multiplex PCR. The sample includes under 200,000 clones, around 80% of them seen just once. CDR1 and CDR2 from the germline V gene are KGHSH and LQKENI. The junction had 9 bases not matched to a gene; V was cut back by 1 base and J by 5 bases. This CDR3 has 16 residues. Study conclusions and caveats: Many donors shared some public TCRs, even though most TCR sequences were rare. Reported performance of the classifier showed diagnosis of cytomegalovirus status with high specificity and sensitivity. TCR beta V- and J-gene trimming was later associated with a missense DCLRE1C variant.

The clonotype comes from a woman in her thirties or forties in good health and CMV-seronegative. The source material was PBMCs. The rearrangement uses TRBV18 and TRBJ2-3; 7 nucleotides line up with TRBD2. The CDR3 sequence: CASSPLMGGLKDTQYF. The CDR3 bases are TGTGCCAGCTCACCACTTATGGGAGGGCTCAAAGATACGCAGTATTTT.